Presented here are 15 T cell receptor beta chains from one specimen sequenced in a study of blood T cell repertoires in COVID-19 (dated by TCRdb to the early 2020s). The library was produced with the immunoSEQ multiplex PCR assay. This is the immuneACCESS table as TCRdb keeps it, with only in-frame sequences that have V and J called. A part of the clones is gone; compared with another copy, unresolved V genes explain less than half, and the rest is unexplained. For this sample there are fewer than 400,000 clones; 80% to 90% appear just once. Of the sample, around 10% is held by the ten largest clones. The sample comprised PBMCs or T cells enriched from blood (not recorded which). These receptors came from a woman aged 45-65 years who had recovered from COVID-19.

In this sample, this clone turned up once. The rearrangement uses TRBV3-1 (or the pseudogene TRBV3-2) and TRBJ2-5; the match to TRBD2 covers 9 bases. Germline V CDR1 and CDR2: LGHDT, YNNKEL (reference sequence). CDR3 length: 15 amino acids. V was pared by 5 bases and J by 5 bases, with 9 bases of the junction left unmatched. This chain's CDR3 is CASSDSGGIGETQYF. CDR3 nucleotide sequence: TGTGCCAGCAGCGATAGCGGGGGCATTGGGGAGACCCAGTACTTC.

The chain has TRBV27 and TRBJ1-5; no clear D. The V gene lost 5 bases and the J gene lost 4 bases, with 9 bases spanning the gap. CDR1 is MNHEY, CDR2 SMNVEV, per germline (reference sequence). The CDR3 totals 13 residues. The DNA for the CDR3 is TGTGCCAGCAGTCTCGAGAAAAATCAGCCCCAGCATTTT. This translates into CASSLEKNQPQHF.

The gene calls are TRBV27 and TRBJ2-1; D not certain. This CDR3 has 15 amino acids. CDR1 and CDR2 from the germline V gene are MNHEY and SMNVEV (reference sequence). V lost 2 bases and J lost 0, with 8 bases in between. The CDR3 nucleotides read TGTGCCAGCAGTTTAGACTTCTTCTCCTACAATGAGCAGTTCTTC. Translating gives CASSLDFFSYNEQFF.

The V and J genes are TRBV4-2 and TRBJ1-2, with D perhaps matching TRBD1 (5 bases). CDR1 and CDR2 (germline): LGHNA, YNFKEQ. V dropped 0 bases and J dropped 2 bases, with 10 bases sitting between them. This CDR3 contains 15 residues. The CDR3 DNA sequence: TGTGCCAGCAGCCAAGATGGGGCAGGGAACTATGGCTACACCTTC. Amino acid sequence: CASSQDGAGNYGYTF.

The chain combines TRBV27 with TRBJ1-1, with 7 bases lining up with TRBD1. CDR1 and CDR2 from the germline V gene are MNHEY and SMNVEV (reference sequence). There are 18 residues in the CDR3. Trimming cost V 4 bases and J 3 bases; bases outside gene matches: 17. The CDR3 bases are TGTGCCAGCAGTTCAGGGGGTACAGGGTTAGGTAGGGACACTGAAGCTTTCTTT. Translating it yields CASSSGGTGLGRDTEAFF.

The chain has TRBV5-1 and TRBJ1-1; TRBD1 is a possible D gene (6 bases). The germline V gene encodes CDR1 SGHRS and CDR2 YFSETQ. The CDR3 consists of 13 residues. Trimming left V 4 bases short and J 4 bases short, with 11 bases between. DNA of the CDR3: TGCGCCAGCAGCGGATGGGACACCACTGAAGCTTTCTTT. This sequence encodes CASSGWDTTEAFF.

CDR3 region: CASSFRTVPTDTQYF. Here the CDR3 DNA reads TGTGCCAGCTCTTTCCGGACAGTGCCCACAGATACGCAGTATTTT. This sequence joins TRBV27 and TRBJ2-3; maybe TRBD1 (6 bases). CDR1 is MNHEY and CDR2 is SMNVEV in the germline V gene (reference sequence). CDR3 size: 15 residues. V was shortened by 8 bases and J by 2 bases, with 17 bases between the two germline ends.

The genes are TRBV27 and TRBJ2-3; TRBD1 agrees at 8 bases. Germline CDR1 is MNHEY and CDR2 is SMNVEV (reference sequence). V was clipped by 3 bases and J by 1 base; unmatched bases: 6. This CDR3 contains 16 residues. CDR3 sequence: CASSFRTGWGTDTQYF. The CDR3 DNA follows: TGTGCCAGCAGTTTCCGGACAGGGTGGGGCACAGATACGCAGTATTTT.

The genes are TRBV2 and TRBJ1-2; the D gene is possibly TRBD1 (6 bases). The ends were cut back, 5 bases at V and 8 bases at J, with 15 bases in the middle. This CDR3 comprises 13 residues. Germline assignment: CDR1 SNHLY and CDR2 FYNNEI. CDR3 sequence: CASSYRALRGYTF. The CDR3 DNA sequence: TGTGCCAGCAGTTACAGGGCCCTCAGAGGCTACACCTTC. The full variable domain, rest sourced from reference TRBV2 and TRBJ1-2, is EPEVTQTPSHQVTQMGQEVILRCVPISNHLYFYWYRQILGQKVEFLVSFYNNEISEKSEIFDDQFSVERPDGSNFTLKIRSTKLEDSAMYFCASSYRALRGYTFGSGTRLTVV.

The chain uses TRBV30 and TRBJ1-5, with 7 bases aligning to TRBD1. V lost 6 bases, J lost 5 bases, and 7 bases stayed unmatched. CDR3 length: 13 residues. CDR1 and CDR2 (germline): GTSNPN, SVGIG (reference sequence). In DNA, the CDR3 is TGTGCCTGCCGGGACAGCTCAGATCAGCCCCAGCATTTT. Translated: CACRDSSDQPQHF.

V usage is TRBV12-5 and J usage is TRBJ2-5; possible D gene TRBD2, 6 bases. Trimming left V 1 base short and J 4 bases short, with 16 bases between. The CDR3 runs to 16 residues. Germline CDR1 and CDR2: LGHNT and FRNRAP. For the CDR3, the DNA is TGTGCTAGTGGTTTGGGAGGAGGGGCGAAGGGAGAGACCCAGTACTTC. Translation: CASGLGGGAKGETQYF. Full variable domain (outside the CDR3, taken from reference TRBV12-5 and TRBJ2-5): DARVTQTPRHKVTEMGQEVTMRCQPILGHNTVFWYRQTMMQGLELLAYFRNRAPLDDSGMPKDRFSAEMPDATLATLKIQPSEPRDSAVYFCASGLGGGAKGETQYFGPGTRLLVL.

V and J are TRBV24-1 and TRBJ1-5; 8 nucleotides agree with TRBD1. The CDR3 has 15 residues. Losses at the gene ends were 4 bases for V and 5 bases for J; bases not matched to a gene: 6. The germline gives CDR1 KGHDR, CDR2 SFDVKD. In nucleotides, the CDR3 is TGTGCCACCAGTGAGGGAGGACAGGGAGATCAGCCCCAGCATTTT. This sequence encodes CATSEGGQGDQPQHF.

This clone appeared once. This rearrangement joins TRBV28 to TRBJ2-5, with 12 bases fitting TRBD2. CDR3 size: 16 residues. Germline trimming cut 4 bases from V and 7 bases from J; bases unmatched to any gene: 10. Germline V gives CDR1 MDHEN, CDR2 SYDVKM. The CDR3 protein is CASSWTSGDGGATQYF. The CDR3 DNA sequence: TGTGCCAGCAGTTGGACTAGCGGGGATGGAGGTGCGACCCAGTACTTC.

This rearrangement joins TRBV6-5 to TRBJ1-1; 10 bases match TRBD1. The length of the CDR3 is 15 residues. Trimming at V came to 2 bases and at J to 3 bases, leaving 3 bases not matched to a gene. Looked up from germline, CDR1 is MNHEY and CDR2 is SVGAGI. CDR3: CASSYQDRGDTEAFF. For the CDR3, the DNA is TGTGCCAGCAGTTACCAGGACAGGGGGGACACTGAAGCTTTCTTT.

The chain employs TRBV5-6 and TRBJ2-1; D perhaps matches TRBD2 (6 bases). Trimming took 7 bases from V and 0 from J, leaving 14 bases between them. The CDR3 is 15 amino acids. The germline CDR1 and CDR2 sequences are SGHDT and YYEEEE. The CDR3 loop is CASAIAENSYNEQFF. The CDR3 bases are TGTGCCAGCGCCATAGCGGAGAACTCCTACAATGAGCAGTTCTTC.